This T cell receptor (beta chain) derives from a study of blood T cell repertoires in COVID-19. As for the study in general: There were acute and convalescent COVID-19 samples, and they came from the United States, Italy and Spain. PBMCs, B-cell-depleted T cells, or T cells provided the cDNA or gDNA that made up the material.

V shed 8 bases and J shed 3 bases, with 23 bases lying between them. Germline lookup yields CDR1 ENHRY and CDR2 SYGVKD. The CDR3 has 16 amino acids. Original data processing: Cell counts per sample came from amplifying reference gene primers. The table came from immunoSEQ multiplex PCR; TCRdb's copy has only in-frame clones and leaves some out. V and J calls plus clone size are reproduced from that table; the DNA served to infer D and trimming. The sample includes about 160,000 clones, around 84% of them seen just once. The clonotype originates from a man aged 35-49 years with acute or convalescent COVID-19. Sequences were obtained from peripheral blood. The chain has TRBV10-3 and TRBJ2-7, with unresolved D. The CDR3 DNA reads as TGTGCCATCTTTGGGTCATCCGGGTCCACCATCTACGAGCAGTACTTC. Its translation is CAIFGSSGSTIYEQYF.